The 7 T cell receptor beta chains presented below share a single source sample, sequenced in a study of early T cells in non-severe SARS-CoV-2 infection. One entry per CDR3 protein results from TCRdb running MiXCR on the 5' RACE reads. The repertoire holds 85,000 to 90,000 distinct CDR3 sequences, with 14% as singletons. Sequencing was carried out using whole blood. The receptors come from an adult who was a healthcare worker with PCR-confirmed SARS-CoV-2 infection or an uninfected control (not recorded which).

The J gene is TRBJ2-2, the V gene TRBV12-3 or TRBV12-4; D not certain. The CDR3 consists of 14 residues. The V gene lost 1 base and the J gene lost 4 bases, with 7 bases spanning the gap. CDR3 loop: CASSLGGTTGELFF. The CDR3 coding sequence is TGTGCCAGCAGTTTAGGCGGCACCACCGGGGAGCTGTTTTTT.

The V call is TRBV11-3, the J call TRBJ2-2; D may be TRBD1 or TRBD2 (5 bases each). V lost 3 bases and J lost 4, with 6 bases in between. The CDR3 spans 13 residues. CDR1 SGHNT and CDR2 YENEEA come from the germline V gene. CDR3 protein: CASSFGTTGELFF. As DNA, the CDR3 is TGTGCCAGCAGCTTTGGGACCACCGGGGAGCTGTTTTTT.

This clonotype was seen a few times. The rearrangement uses TRBV6-1 and TRBJ2-3; 10 nucleotides match TRBD2. Germline V gene data show CDR1 as MNHNS and CDR2 as SASEGT. This CDR3 is 17 amino acids long. V lost 6 bases and J lost 5; bases outside the gene matches: 14. The CDR3 sequence is CASRASGGLHGLDTQYF. DNA of the CDR3: TGTGCCAGCAGGGCTAGCGGGGGCCTTCATGGGTTAGATACGCAGTATTTT.

The V call is TRBV10-3, the J call TRBJ1-2; no definite D call. V was shortened by 0 bases and J by 4 bases, with 12 bases between the two germline ends. Looked up from germline, CDR1 is ENHRY and CDR2 is SYGVKD. The CDR3 loop spans 15 amino acids. Written as DNA, the CDR3 is TGTGCCATCAGTGAGTCGCCAGCAGCAACCTATGGCTACACCTTC. It yields the protein CAISESPAATYGYTF.

This clonotype came up a few times. The chain combines TRBV10-1 with TRBJ2-3; TRBD2 matches 10 bases. V shed 4 bases, J shed 0 bases, and the junction held 7 bases outside the gene matches. The germline CDR1 and CDR2 sequences are WNHNN and SYGVQD (reference sequence). This CDR3 comprises 17 residues. The CDR3, as DNA: TGCGCCAGCAGTGCCATCCGGACTAGCGGTAGCACAGATACGCAGTATTTT. It yields the protein CASSAIRTSGSTDTQYF.

This clonotype turned up a few times. CDR3 in DNA: TGTGCCAGCAGTTACGTGACAGGGACCTATGGCTACACCTTC. It yields the protein CASSYVTGTYGYTF. V gene TRBV6-5 combines with J gene TRBJ1-2; 7 nucleotides match TRBD1. Germline trimming cut 2 bases from V and 4 bases from J; bases unmatched to any gene: 4. The CDR3 has 14 amino acids. CDR1 and CDR2 (germline): MNHEY, SVGAGI.

This clonotype has more than one count but fewer than ten. The CDR3 coding sequence is TGTGCCAGCAGTTGGGAGGAGTCCAATTATGGCTACACCTTC. Its translation: CASSWEESNYGYTF. The chain combines TRBV28 with TRBJ1-2; D is ambiguous. The CDR3 is made up of 14 amino acids. Germline V gene lookup returns CDR1 MDHEN and CDR2 SYDVKM. Trimming cost V 4 bases and J 5 bases, with 14 bases left between them.